Shown below are 21 T cell receptor beta chains from a single sample sequenced in a study of blood T cell repertoires in COVID-19. The assay was immunoSEQ multiplex PCR, and TCRdb's table has in-frame clones only and misses some. The sample has about 210,000 clones, roughly 87% seen once. The specimen was PBMCs or T cells enriched from blood (not recorded which). The origin of the receptors is a man aged 18-30 years with acute COVID-19.

This chain uses TRBV15 with TRBJ2-7, with TRBD1 identical over 10 bases. V lost 1 base and J lost 4; bases outside the gene matches: 4. The CDR3 runs 15 residues. Germline CDR1 reads LNHNV; CDR2 reads YYDKDF (reference sequence). The CDR3 coding sequence is TGTGCCACCAGCAGAGGGGACAGGGGTACGTACGAGCAGTACTTC. Translation gives CATSRGDRGTYEQYF. The variable domain in full, completed from reference TRBV15 and TRBJ2-7, reads DAMVIQNPRYQVTQFGKPVTLSCSQTLNHNVMYWYQQKSSQAPKLLFHYYDKDFNNEADTPDNFQSRRPNTSFCFLDIRSPGLGDTAMYLCATSRGDRGTYEQYFGPGTRLTVT.

As regards this clone: The junction differs from germline at one of its ends, possibly a read error. The rearrangement uses TRBV20-1 and TRBJ2-7; D is possibly TRBD2 (5 bases). There are 11 residues in the CDR3. From germline, CDR1 is DFQATT and CDR2 SNEGSKA (reference sequence). The DNA of the CDR3 is TGCAGTGCTAGCCAACGGGAACGGCCACGCTTC. It translates to CSASQRERPRF.

The chain couples TRBV5-1 to TRBJ2-1; tentative D call: TRBD2 (5 bases). This CDR3 is built from 16 residues. The germline V gene has CDR1 SGHRS and CDR2 YFSETQ. The ends were cut back, 4 bases at V and 8 bases at J, with 22 bases in the middle. CDR3 protein: CASSGSGISHPDEQFF. The CDR3 nucleotides read TGCGCCAGCAGCGGTTCCGGGATCTCCCATCCCGATGAGCAGTTCTTC.

This chain uses TRBV27 with TRBJ1-5; TRBD1 matches 7 bases. CDR3 length equals 16 residues. Germline assignment: CDR1 MNHEY and CDR2 SMNVEV (reference sequence). J lost 7 bases, V lost 4 bases, and 13 bases had no gene match. This CDR3 reads CASSSYINPGQQPQHF. The CDR3 bases are TGTGCCAGCAGTTCTTACATAAATCCGGGACAGCAGCCCCAGCATTTT.

The chain is built from TRBV27 and TRBJ1-2, with 9 bases matching TRBD1. The CDR3 extends over 14 amino acids. The trim removed 6 bases at V and 2 bases at J, leaving 4 bases unmatched. Germline lookup yields CDR1 MNHEY and CDR2 SMNVEV (reference sequence). The CDR3 sequence is CASRSGTGNYGYTF. The CDR3 nucleotides are TGTGCCAGCAGGTCCGGGACAGGGAACTATGGCTACACCTTC.

The chain has TRBV9 and TRBJ2-5; tentatively, D is TRBD2 (5 bases). V was cut by 0 bases and J by 4 bases, with 13 bases left in between. This CDR3 contains 15 residues. The V gene's germline CDR1 is SGDLS and CDR2 YYNGEE. The CDR3 region has the DNA TGTGCCAGCAGCGTAGAAGGCGTGAGGGTAGAGACCCAGTACTTC. Amino acids: CASSVEGVRVETQYF.

The chain couples TRBV15 to TRBJ1-5, with D perhaps TRBD1 (5 bases). The ends were cut back, 7 bases at V and 6 bases at J, with 16 bases in the middle. Germline lookup yields CDR1 LNHNV and CDR2 YYDKDF (reference sequence). This CDR3 contains 14 residues. CDR3 bases: TGTGCCACCACCCTACGGGGGATAGGTCAGCCCCAGCATTTT. It yields the protein CATTLRGIGQPQHF.

The CDR3 sequence is CASSQLDRMDTQYF. CDR3 DNA sequence: TGTGCCAGCAGCCAATTGGACAGGATGGATACGCAGTATTTT. The chain uses TRBV14 and TRBJ2-3, with 7 bases that match TRBD1. The CDR3 consists of 14 residues. V was clipped by 2 bases and J by 6 bases; unmatched bases: 5. Germline CDR1 SGHDN, CDR2 FVKESK.

The gene calls are TRBV5-4 and TRBJ2-1, with TRBD2 matching 7 bases. The CDR3 extends over 16 amino acids. Germline CDR1 SGHNT, CDR2 YYREEE (reference sequence). The V gene end was trimmed by 4 bases and the J gene end by 4 bases; junction bases not matched to a gene: 11. CDR3 loop: CASSTSGLVFYNEQFF. As DNA, the CDR3 is TGTGCCAGCAGCACCTCCGGACTAGTCTTTTACAATGAGCAGTTCTTC.

The genes are TRBV27 and TRBJ2-1; tentatively, D is TRBD2 (5 bases). CDR3 length equals 14 residues. V was shortened by 5 bases and J by 3 bases, with 11 bases between the two germline ends. CDR1 and CDR2 from the germline V gene are MNHEY and SMNVEV (reference sequence). Here the CDR3 reads CASSSLGSYNEQFF. In DNA form, the CDR3 reads TGTGCCAGCAGTAGTTTAGGGAGCTACAATGAGCAGTTCTTC.

Concerning this clone itself: One junction end does not reproduce the germline sequence, and a read error may be involved. The J gene is TRBJ2-7, the V gene TRBV6-1, with 9 bases identical to TRBD1. Germline CDR1 reads MNHNS; CDR2 reads SASEGT. The CDR3 length is 15 residues. DNA for the CDR3: TGTGCCAGCAGGGAAGGACAGGGGAGCTCCTACGAGCAGTACTTC. Amino acids: CASREGQGSSYEQYF.

The J gene is TRBJ1-5, the V gene TRBV19; 8 positions agree with TRBD1. The length of the CDR3 is 17 residues. Germline assignment: CDR1 LNHDA and CDR2 SQIVND (reference sequence). The trim removed 4 bases at V and 7 bases at J, leaving 15 bases unmatched. The CDR3 is CASSSARTGRGDQPQHF. For the CDR3, the DNA is TGTGCCAGTAGTAGTGCTCGGACAGGGCGAGGGGACCAGCCCCAGCATTTT.

J is TRBJ2-2 and V is TRBV24-1, with TRBD1 identical over 8 bases. The CDR3 length is 18 residues. CDR1 and CDR2 (germline): KGHDR, SFDVKD. The V and J ends lost 1 base and 5 bases, in that order; junction bases with no gene match: 11. CDR3 bases: TGTGCCACCAGTGATTTAAGAACCGGGACAGGTATTACCGGGGAGCTGTTTTTT. Amino acid sequence: CATSDLRTGTGITGELFF.

The chain carries TRBV13 and TRBJ2-1; no firm D call. Germline V gives CDR1 PRHDT, CDR2 FYEKMQ (reference sequence). CDR3 size: 13 residues. Deletions cut 7 bases from V and 2 bases from J, with 9 bases between. The DNA for the CDR3 is TGTGCCAGCATCTTTCGGGCCTACAATGAGCAGTTCTTC. This encodes CASIFRAYNEQFF. Combining the CDR3 with reference TRBV13 and TRBJ2-1 gives the whole variable domain AAGVIQSPRHLIKEKRETATLKCYPIPRHDTVYWYQQGPGQDPQFLISFYEKMQSDKGSIPDRFSAQQFSDYHSELNMSSLELGDSALYFCASIFRAYNEQFFGPGTRLTVL.

The rearrangement joins TRBV11-3 to TRBJ1-1; D perhaps matches TRBD1 (6 bases). Per the germline V gene, CDR1 is SGHNT and CDR2 is YENEEA. The CDR3 contains 15 residues. V was trimmed by 1 base and J by 0 bases, leaving 9 bases between them. In DNA form, the CDR3 reads TGTGCCAGCAGCTTAGCTACAGGGCTGAACACTGAAGCTTTCTTT. As protein: CASSLATGLNTEAFF.

The J gene is TRBJ1-6, the V gene TRBV4-1; D call uncertain. V lost 4 bases and J lost 14, with 24 bases in between. This CDR3 region has 16 residues. Germline CDR1 MGHRA, CDR2 YSYEKL. CDR3: CASSPRQPFEIASLHF. CDR3 coding DNA: TGCGCCAGCAGCCCTCGACAACCCTTTGAGATTGCCTCCCTCCACTTT.

The chain is built from TRBV19 and TRBJ1-2, with D tentatively TRBD1 (6 bases). Per the germline V gene, CDR1 is LNHDA and CDR2 is SQIVND (reference sequence). The CDR3 length is 16 residues. The ends were cut back, 2 bases at V and 4 bases at J, with 17 bases in the middle. CDR3 residues: CASSITYRANGYGYTF. The CDR3 coding sequence is TGTGCCAGTAGTATAACGTACAGGGCGAATGGCTATGGCTACACCTTC.

This chain links TRBV25-1 with TRBJ1-6; maybe TRBD1 (5 bases). Between the trimmed V and J ends, which lost 3 bases and 13 bases, there was a span of 13 bases. Germline V gene sequence: CDR1 MGHDK, CDR2 SYGVNS. The CDR3 totals 13 residues. The CDR3 loop reads CASSETAPSPLHF. In DNA form, the CDR3 reads TGTGCCAGCAGTGAGACAGCTCCCTCGCCCCTCCACTTT.

V usage is TRBV7-9 and J usage is TRBJ1-3; TRBD1 matches at 7 bases. The germline gives CDR1 SEHNR, CDR2 FQNEAQ (reference sequence). CDR3 length: 16 amino acids. The V and J ends lost 1 base and 2 bases, in that order; junction bases with no gene match: 5. The CDR3 DNA reads TGTGCCAGCAGCTTAGAGCCAGGGGGAACTGGAAACACCATATATTTT. Translated: CASSLEPGGTGNTIYF. The complete variable domain, with remaining parts taken from reference TRBV7-9 and TRBJ1-3, reads DTGVSQNPRHKITKRGQNVTFRCDPISEHNRLYWYRQTLGQGPEFLTYFQNEAQLEKSRLLSDRFSAERPKGSFSTLEIQRTEQGDSAMYLCASSLEPGGTGNTIYFGEGSWLTVV.

In this sample, this clone turned up a few times. The V call is TRBV7-9, the J call TRBJ2-2; 7 bases are shared with TRBD1. Germline CDR1 is SEHNR and CDR2 is FQNEAQ (reference sequence). The V and J ends lost 4 bases and 5 bases, in that order; junction bases with no gene match: 10. This CDR3 has 16 amino acids. The CDR3 nucleotides are TGTGCCAGCAGCTCCCGACAGGGAAGGGTGACCGGGGAGCTGTTTTTT. Protein product: CASSSRQGRVTGELFF.

V gene TRBV12-3 or TRBV12-4 combines with J gene TRBJ2-1; 7 bases are shared with TRBD1. CDR3 length: 13 amino acids. V gave up 6 bases and J gave up 7 bases; unmatched junction bases: 6. DNA of the CDR3: TGTGCCAGCAGACGGGACAGTATGAATGAGCAGTTCTTC. This codes for CASRRDSMNEQFF.